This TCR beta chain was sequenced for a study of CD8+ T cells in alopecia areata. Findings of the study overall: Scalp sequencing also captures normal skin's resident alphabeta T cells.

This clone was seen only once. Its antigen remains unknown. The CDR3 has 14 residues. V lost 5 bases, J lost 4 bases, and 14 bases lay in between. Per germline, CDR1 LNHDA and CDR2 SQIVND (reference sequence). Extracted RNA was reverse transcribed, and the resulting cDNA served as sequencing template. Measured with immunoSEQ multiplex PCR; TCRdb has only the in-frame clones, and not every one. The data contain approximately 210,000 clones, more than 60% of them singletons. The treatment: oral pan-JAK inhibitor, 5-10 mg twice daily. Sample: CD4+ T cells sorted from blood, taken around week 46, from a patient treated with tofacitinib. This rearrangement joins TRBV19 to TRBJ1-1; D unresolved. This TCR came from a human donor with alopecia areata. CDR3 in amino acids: CASSPRGGRTEAFF. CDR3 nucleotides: TGTGCCAGTAGTCCCCGTGGAGGGCGCACTGAAGCTTTCTTT. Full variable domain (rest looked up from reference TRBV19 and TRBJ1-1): DGGITQSPKYLFRKEGQNVTLSCEQNLNHDAMYWYRQDPGQGLRLIYYSQIVNDFQKGDIAEGYSVSREKKESFPLTVTSAQKNPTAFYLCASSPRGGRTEAFFGQGTRLTVV.